The 2 T cell receptor beta chains given below trace back to one sample, sequenced in a study of T-cell reconstitution after alpha-beta-depleted transplantation in children. TCRbeta library preparation incorporated unique molecular identifiers. A single record per CDR3 protein comes from TCRdb applying MiXCR to the PCR reads. The table has approximately 170,000 distinct CDR3 sequences, around 10% seen once. Material: PBMCs, obtained before TCRalphabeta/CD19-depleted stem cell transplant. The receptors come from a boy between 2 and 10 years old with acute myeloid leukemia, due to receive a stem cell transplant.

This clonotype was counted at least ten times. The chain has TRBV29-1 and TRBJ2-2, with 14 nucleotides matching TRBD2. The CDR3 has 17 amino acids. Germline CDR1 reads SQVTM; CDR2 reads ANQGSEA. The ends lost 6 bases at V and 4 bases at J; junction bases unmatched: 10. Here the CDR3 DNA reads TGCAGCGTACACACGACTAGCGGGGGGGCTGGCACCGGGGAGCTGTTTTTT. Translated, it gives CSVHTTSGGAGTGELFF.

This clonotype was recorded many times. V is TRBV6-5 and J is TRBJ1-1; TRBD1 aligns across 8 bases. Germline V gene lookup returns CDR1 MNHEY and CDR2 SVGAGI. The CDR3 spans 14 residues. With 4 bases clipped from V and 1 base from J, the junction kept 2 bases outside the gene matches. CDR3 in DNA: TGTGCCAGCAGTTGGACAGGGAGGAACACTGAAGCTTTCTTT. As protein: CASSWTGRNTEAFF.